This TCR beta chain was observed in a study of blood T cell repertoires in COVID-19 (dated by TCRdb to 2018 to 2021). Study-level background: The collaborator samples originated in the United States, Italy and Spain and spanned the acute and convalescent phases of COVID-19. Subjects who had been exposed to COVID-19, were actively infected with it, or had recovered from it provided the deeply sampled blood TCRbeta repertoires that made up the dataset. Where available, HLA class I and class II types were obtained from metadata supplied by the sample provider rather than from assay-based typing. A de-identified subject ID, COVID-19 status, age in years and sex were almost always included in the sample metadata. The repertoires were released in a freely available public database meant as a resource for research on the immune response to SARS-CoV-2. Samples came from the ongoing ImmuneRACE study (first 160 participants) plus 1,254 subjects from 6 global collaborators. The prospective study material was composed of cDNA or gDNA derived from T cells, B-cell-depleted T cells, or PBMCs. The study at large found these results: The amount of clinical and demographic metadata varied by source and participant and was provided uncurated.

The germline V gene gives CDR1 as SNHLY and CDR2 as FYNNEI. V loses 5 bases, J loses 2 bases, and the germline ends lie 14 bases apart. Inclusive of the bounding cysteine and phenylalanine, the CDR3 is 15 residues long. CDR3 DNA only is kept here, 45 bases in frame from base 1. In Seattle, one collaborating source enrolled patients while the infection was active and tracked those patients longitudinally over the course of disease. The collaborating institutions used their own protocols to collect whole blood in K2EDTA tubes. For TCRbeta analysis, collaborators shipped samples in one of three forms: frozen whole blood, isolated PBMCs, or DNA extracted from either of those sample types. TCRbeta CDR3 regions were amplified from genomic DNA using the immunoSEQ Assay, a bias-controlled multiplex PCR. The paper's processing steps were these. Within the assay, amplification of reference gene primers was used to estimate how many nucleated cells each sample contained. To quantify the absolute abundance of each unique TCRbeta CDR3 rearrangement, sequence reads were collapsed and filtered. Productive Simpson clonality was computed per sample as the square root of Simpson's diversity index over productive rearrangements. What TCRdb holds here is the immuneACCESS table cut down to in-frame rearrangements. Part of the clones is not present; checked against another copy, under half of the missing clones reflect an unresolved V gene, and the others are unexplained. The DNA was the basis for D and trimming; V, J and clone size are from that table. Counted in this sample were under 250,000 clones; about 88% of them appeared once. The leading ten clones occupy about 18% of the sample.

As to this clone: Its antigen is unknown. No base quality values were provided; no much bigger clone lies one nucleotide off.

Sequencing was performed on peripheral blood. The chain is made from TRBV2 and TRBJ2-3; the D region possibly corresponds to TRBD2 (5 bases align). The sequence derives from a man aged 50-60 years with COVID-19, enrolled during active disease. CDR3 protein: CASSSGLQFTDTQYF. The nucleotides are TGTGCCAGCAGTTCTGGACTCCAATTCACAGATACGCAGTATTTT.